A selection of T cell receptor beta chains follows, all from one sample in a study of T-cell memory formation after mild COVID-19. TCRdb re-analysed the 5' RACE reads in MiXCR, keeping a single row per CDR3 protein. The repertoire holds 95,000 to 120,000 distinct CDR3 sequences, with roughly a sixth as singletons. The sample consisted of PBMCs or a T cell subset sorted from them (not recorded which). The receptors stem from a man between 18 and 29 years old who had mild COVID-19 (a few samples of this study predate the infection). Cell type and time point are not known. Each CDR3 is given with its conserved first and last residue. A D gene is named only where the DNA matches it firmly. Where a row states a size, it is once, few, many or the class of an expanded clone; other rows omit it.

cdr3_length clone_size j_call v_call d_call cdr3_aa cdr3_nt
15 many TRBJ2-1 TRBV5-1 TRBD1 CASSLGTGSYNEQFF TGCGCCAGCAGCCTAGGGACAGGATCGTACAATGAGCAGTTCTTC
15 NA TRBJ1-5 TRBV5-6 TRBD1 CASSLGTGKEQPQHF TGTGCCAGCAGCTTGGGGACAGGGAAGGAACAGCCCCAGCATTTT
13 few TRBJ1-1 TRBV7-3 NA CARLRGMNTEAFF TGTGCCCGCCTTAGGGGGATGAACACTGAAGCTTTCTTT
16 NA TRBJ2-1 TRBV5-1 TRBD2 CASSWSFAGGTNEQFF TGCGCCAGCAGCTGGTCCTTCGCGGGGGGTACCAATGAGCAGTTCTTC
15 few TRBJ2-7 TRBV28 NA CASSPGGTLSYEQYF TGTGCCAGCAGCCCCGGGGGGACATTATCCTACGAGCAGTACTTC
14 NA TRBJ2-3 TRBV7-9 NA CASPGPSYTDTQYF TGTGCCAGCCCCGGACCTTCCTACACAGATACGCAGTATTTT
15 many TRBJ2-5 TRBV4-3 TRBD2 CASSPAGATGETQYF TGCGCCAGCAGCCCAGCGGGGGCCACAGGAGAGACCCAGTACTTC
13 few TRBJ2-7 TRBV18 NA CASSPQGLYEQYF TGTGCCAGCTCACCACAGGGTCTCTACGAGCAGTACTTC
15 NA TRBJ1-6 TRBV9 NA CASSPSSGGYSPLHF TGTGCCAGCAGCCCCAGCTCGGGGGGGTATTCACCCCTCCACTTT
13 NA TRBJ1-5 TRBV7-2 NA CASSFSNNQPQHF TGTGCCAGCAGCTTTTCCAACAATCAGCCCCAGCATTTT
13 NA TRBJ1-5 TRBV20-1 TRBD1 CSATAGGTQPQHF TGCAGTGCTACTGCAGGGGGCACCCAGCCCCAGCATTTT
13 NA TRBJ1-6 TRBV5-5 NA CASSRGSNSPLHF TGTGCCAGCAGCAGGGGGTCCAATTCACCCCTCCACTTT
14 NA TRBJ2-3 TRBV24-1 NA CATSDDDRLDTQYF TGTGCCACCAGTGACGACGACAGGCTAGATACGCAGTATTTT
13 many TRBJ2-2 TRBV5-1 NA CASSSTLTGELFF TGCGCCAGCAGCTCCACTTTGACCGGGGAGCTGTTTTTT
20 NA TRBJ2-4 TRBV9 NA CASSVGTEWRGGKAKNIQYF TGTGCCAGCAGCGTGGGGACCGAATGGAGAGGCGGTAAAGCCAAAAACATTCAGTACTTC
15 many TRBJ2-1 TRBV4-3 NA CASSQGTSSYNEQFF TGCGCCAGCAGCCAAGGAACGAGCTCCTACAATGAGCAGTTCTTC
14 NA TRBJ2-3 TRBV6-6 NA CASSYSEGTDTQYF TGTGCCAGCAGTTACTCGGAGGGCACAGATACGCAGTATTTT
16 many TRBJ1-4 TRBV4-2 NA CASSQSFGAYPLRLFF TGTGCCAGCAGCCAAAGTTTTGGGGCCTACCCACTCAGACTGTTTTTT
14 few TRBJ1-2 TRBV7-8 NA CASSHLRQRGGYTF TGTGCCAGCAGCCACCTACGTCAACGGGGTGGCTACACCTTC
15 few TRBJ2-5 TRBV5-1 TRBD1 CASSWTGGREETQYF TGCGCCAGCAGCTGGACAGGGGGTAGGGAAGAGACCCAGTACTTC
14 NA TRBJ1-2 TRBV6-6 TRBD1 CASSYEGAVYGYTF TGTGCCAGCAGTTACGAGGGGGCCGTCTATGGCTACACCTTC
14 NA TRBJ2-7 TRBV6-5 NA CASSYSDRHYEQYF TGTGCCAGCAGTTACTCAGACCGTCACTACGAGCAGTACTTC
13 many TRBJ2-7 TRBV6-5 NA CASRQGQNYEQYF TGTGCCAGCAGACAAGGACAGAACTACGAGCAGTACTTC
13 NA TRBJ2-5 TRBV6-1 NA CASSETGSETQYF TGTGCCAGCAGTGAGACAGGCTCGGAGACCCAGTACTTC
15 NA TRBJ2-7 TRBV7-6 TRBD1 CASSLGGQSSYEQYF TGTGCCAGCAGCTTAGGGGGACAGTCCTCCTACGAGCAGTACTTC
15 many TRBJ2-1 TRBV18 NA CASSPPGGGGNEQFF TGTGCCAGCTCACCGCCTGGGGGAGGAGGGAATGAGCAGTTCTTC
17 NA TRBJ2-1 TRBV6-5 NA CASSYSPYRDSYNEQFF TGTGCCAGCAGTTACTCACCTTACAGGGACTCCTACAATGAGCAGTTCTTC
17 few TRBJ2-2 TRBV24-1 TRBD1 CATSDPGQGRSTGELFF TGTGCCACCAGTGACCCTGGACAGGGGAGAAGCACCGGGGAGCTGTTTTTT
13 few TRBJ2-2 TRBV7-7 NA CASRGFNTGELFF TGTGCTAGCAGGGGATTCAACACCGGGGAGCTGTTTTTT
13 few TRBJ2-3 TRBV5-4 NA CASSSSRIDTQYF TGTGCCAGCAGCTCCAGCCGGATAGATACGCAGTATTTT
14 few TRBJ2-1 TRBV7-3 NA CASSFGTGLNEQFF TGTGCCAGCAGCTTTGGTACGGGGTTGAATGAGCAGTTCTTC
14 NA TRBJ2-3 TRBV5-1 NA CASSLEGSGDTQYF TGCGCCAGCAGCTTGGAGGGGTCGGGTGATACGCAGTATTTT
15 few TRBJ2-1 TRBV7-2 TRBD2 CASSPTGGYYNEQFF TGTGCCAGCAGCCCTACGGGGGGGTACTACAATGAGCAGTTCTTC
15 NA TRBJ2-5 TRBV7-2 TRBD1 CASSFRTGGEETQYF TGTGCCAGCAGCTTCAGGACAGGGGGCGAAGAGACCCAGTACTTC
15 NA TRBJ1-5 TRBV20-1 TRBD1 CSASTGTASNQPQHF TGCAGTGCCAGTACCGGGACAGCCAGCAATCAGCCCCAGCATTTT
14 few TRBJ1-2 TRBV4-1 TRBD1 CASSQDPGQDPGGF TGCGCCAGCAGCCAAGACCCCGGACAGGACCCCGGAGGCTTC
14 few TRBJ1-4 TRBV7-2 NA CASSLTRGGEKLFF TGTGCCAGCAGCTTAACCCGTGGTGGTGAAAAACTGTTTTTT
15 NA TRBJ1-1 TRBV4-2 TRBD1 CASSLGGGSGTEAFF TGTGCCAGCAGCCTGGGAGGGGGCTCGGGCACTGAAGCTTTCTTT
16 few TRBJ1-2 TRBV6-5 NA CASSPTSRGEHYGYTF TGTGCCAGCAGTCCTACTTCGCGGGGGGAACACTATGGCTACACCTTC
15 NA TRBJ1-6 TRBV2 TRBD1 CASSARGPYNSPLHF TGTGCCAGCAGTGCCAGGGGGCCGTATAATTCACCCCTCCACTTT
15 NA TRBJ1-1 TRBV6-5 NA CASSYSGTMNTEAFF TGTGCCAGCAGTTACTCTGGCACTATGAACACTGAAGCTTTCTTT
15 few TRBJ2-1 TRBV6-5 TRBD1 CASSQGQGELDEQFF TGTGCCAGCAGTCAAGGACAGGGTGAATTAGATGAGCAGTTCTTC
14 NA TRBJ2-3 TRBV20-1 NA CSAPKAGLTDTQYF TGCAGTGCCCCCAAGGCGGGGCTCACAGATACGCAGTATTTT
12 few TRBJ2-5 TRBV7-2 NA CASSVGPETQYF TGTGCCAGCAGCGTGGGGCCCGAGACCCAGTACTTC
14 many TRBJ2-1 TRBV6-2/TRBV6-3 NA CASTQGTGAGEQFF TGTGCCAGCACCCAGGGAACCGGGGCGGGTGAGCAGTTCTTC
18 few TRBJ2-1 TRBV4-1 TRBD2 CASSPSPASGGAHNEQFF TGCGCCAGCAGCCCCTCCCCGGCCAGCGGGGGGGCCCACAATGAGCAGTTCTTC
14 many TRBJ2-2 TRBV5-1 NA CASSFRGDTGELFF TGCGCCAGCAGCTTCAGGGGGGACACCGGGGAGCTGTTTTTT
15 NA TRBJ1-3 TRBV7-9 NA CASGVEASSGNTIYF TGTGCCAGCGGTGTGGAGGCCAGCTCTGGAAACACCATATATTTT
13 NA TRBJ1-2 TRBV9 TRBD1 CASSGRTGNGYTF TGTGCCAGCAGCGGAAGGACAGGGAATGGCTACACCTTC
13 medium-sized TRBJ2-5 TRBV5-1 TRBD1 CASSGTAQETQYF TGCGCCAGCAGCGGGACAGCGCAAGAGACCCAGTACTTC